Below, 20 T cell receptor beta chains from the same sample are listed, as sequenced in a study of OX40 agonist ivuxolimab in advanced cancers. Assay: immunoSEQ multiplex PCR; the TCRdb copy retains only in-frame clones and omits some. This table holds approximately 15,000 clones, 85% to 90% found once. The specimen was CD4+ or CD8+ T cells sorted from blood, collected in a trial of the OX40 agonist ivuxolimab. The source is an adult with an advanced solid tumor such as melanoma, head and neck, liver or kidney cancer.

The rearrangement joins TRBV29-1 to TRBJ2-5, with a tentative D call TRBD2 (7 bases). CDR3 length: 14 amino acids. The germline gives CDR1 SQVTM, CDR2 ANQGSEA. Trimming took 7 bases from V and 5 from J, leaving 20 bases between them. For the CDR3, the DNA is TGCAGCGCCCCGGGGGGCGGGGGCGTGGAGACCCAGTACTTC. Translated, it gives CSAPGGGGVETQYF.

CDR3 amino acids: CASSRGTGTSNQPQHF. For the CDR3, the DNA is TGTGCCAGCAGCCGTGGGACGGGCACTAGCAATCAGCCCCAGCATTTT. The rearrangement links TRBV7-8 to TRBJ1-5; TRBD1 is a possible D gene (5 bases). Germline loops: CDR1 SGHVS, CDR2 FQNEAQ. V dropped 5 bases and J dropped 0 bases, with 14 bases sitting between them. This CDR3 is 16 amino acids long.

This chain connects TRBV6-5 to TRBJ2-3; tentatively, D is TRBD2 (7 bases). With 7 bases removed from V and 2 bases from J, the gap between germline ends came to 13 bases. Germline V CDR1 and CDR2: MNHEY, SVGAGI. The length of the CDR3 is 14 residues. For the CDR3, the DNA is TGTGCCAGCAAGAAGGGGGGGTTCACAGATACGCAGTATTTT. This sequence encodes CASKKGGFTDTQYF.

The chain links TRBV5-1 to TRBJ1-1, with D hard to call. CDR1 is SGHRS, CDR2 YFSETQ, per germline. V lost 0 bases, J lost 4 bases, and 10 bases lay in between. This CDR3 spans 14 amino acids. Here the CDR3 DNA reads TGCGCCAGCAGCTTGGCGGCAGGACCCACTGAAGCTTTCTTT. This sequence encodes CASSLAAGPTEAFF. Filled out from reference TRBV5-1 and TRBJ1-1, the complete variable domain reads KAGVTQTPRYLIKTRGQQVTLSCSPISGHRSVSWYQQTPGQGLQFLFEYFSETQRNKGNFPGRFSGRQFSNSRSEMNVSTLELGDSALYLCASSLAAGPTEAFFGQGTRLTVV.

For the CDR3, the DNA is TGTGCCAGCAGTTGGCGTTCAGTGACCTCCTATAATTCACCCCTCCACTTT. It yields the protein CASSWRSVTSYNSPLHF. The chain employs TRBV7-2 and TRBJ1-6; D not certain. V lost 6 bases and J 0 bases, leaving 15 bases between the germline ends. Per the germline V gene, CDR1 is SGHTA and CDR2 is FQGNSA. The CDR3 covers 17 residues.

The count of this clone is one. The V call is TRBV29-1, the J call TRBJ2-5, with D possibly being TRBD1 (7 bases). Deletions cut 4 bases from V and 5 bases from J, with 14 bases between. This CDR3 comprises 13 residues. The germline gives CDR1 SQVTM, CDR2 ANQGSEA. The CDR3 here is CSVVGGAGETQYF. The CDR3, as DNA: TGCAGCGTTGTAGGGGGCGCGGGGGAGACCCAGTACTTC.

CDR3 protein: CASSLMLSGETQYF. CDR3 DNA: TGTGCCAGCAGCTTAATGTTATCGGGAGAGACCCAGTACTTC. This chain connects TRBV7-8 to TRBJ2-5; D not certain. V was pared by 2 bases and J by 4 bases, with 11 bases between. The V gene's germline CDR1 is SGHVS and CDR2 FQNEAQ. CDR3 length equals 14 residues.

This clone has a handful of counts. This sequence joins TRBV4-2 and TRBJ1-2; D is undetermined. Germline-derived CDR1 and CDR2 are LGHNA and YNFKEQ. V gave up 0 bases and J gave up 0 bases, with 11 bases separating them. CDR3 size: 16 residues. CDR3 region: CASSQDGSLANYGYTF. The CDR3 DNA reads TGTGCCAGCAGCCAAGATGGCTCCTTAGCTAACTATGGCTACACCTTC.

The rearrangement uses TRBV7-9 and TRBJ1-3; D is ambiguous. Looked up from germline, CDR1 is SEHNR and CDR2 is FQNEAQ (reference sequence). V was shortened by 1 base and J by 4 bases, with 8 bases between the two germline ends. The CDR3 totals 14 residues. The CDR3 sequence: CASSLGTDGNTIYF. Written as DNA, the CDR3 is TGTGCCAGCAGCTTAGGGACCGACGGAAACACCATATATTTT.

The chain recombines TRBV7-3 with TRBJ2-7, with D possibly TRBD1 on 5 matching bases. Germline V lookup: CDR1 SGHTA, CDR2 FQGTGA. Trimming cost V 2 bases and J 2 bases, with 10 bases left between them. The CDR3 spans 14 residues. The CDR3 DNA reads as TGTGCCAGCAGCTTACAGGGTACGGCCTACGAGCAGTACTTC. It codes for CASSLQGTAYEQYF. The full variable domain, in which reference TRBV7-3 and TRBJ2-7 provide the parts outside the CDR3, is GAGVSQTPSNKVTEKGKYVELRCDPISGHTALYWYRQSLGQGPEFLIYFQGTGAADDSGLPNDRFFAVRPEGSVSTLKIQRTERGDSAVYLCASSLQGTAYEQYFGPGTRLTVT.

The genes are TRBV10-3 and TRBJ2-5; D could derive from TRBD1 or TRBD2 (6 bases each). The CDR3 contains 12 residues. Germline values: CDR1 ENHRY, CDR2 SYGVKD. V was shortened by 8 bases and J by 1 base, with 8 bases between the two germline ends. The chain's CDR3 is CAIGGPQETQYF. For the CDR3, the DNA is TGTGCCATCGGGGGGCCCCAAGAGACCCAGTACTTC.

The J gene is TRBJ2-4, the V gene TRBV9; tentatively, D is TRBD1 (6 bases). The CDR3 has 16 amino acids. Trimming took off 0 bases at V and 1 base at J, with 11 bases between the two ends. Germline values: CDR1 SGDLS, CDR2 YYNGEE. CDR3 in amino acids: CASSVAPTGAKNIQYF. CDR3 DNA: TGTGCCAGCAGCGTAGCCCCTACAGGGGCCAAAAACATTCAGTACTTC. Supplemented by reference TRBV9 and TRBJ2-4, the full variable domain reads DSGVTQTPKHLITATGQRVTLRCSPRSGDLSVYWYQQSLDQGLQFLIQYYNGEERAKGNILERFSAQQFPDLHSELNLSSLELGDSALYFCASSVAPTGAKNIQYFGAGTRLSVL.

This chain joins TRBV29-1 and TRBJ2-3, with TRBD2 matching over 8 bases. CDR1 is SQVTM and CDR2 is ANQGSEA in the germline V gene. The CDR3 runs to 16 residues. V lost 3 bases, J lost 5 bases, and 13 bases stayed unmatched. This CDR3 reads CSVDRRGREGLDTQYF. DNA of the CDR3: TGCAGCGTTGATCGGAGGGGCCGGGAGGGCCTAGATACGCAGTATTTT.

This chain joins TRBV7-2 and TRBJ2-1, with TRBD2 identical over 11 bases. This CDR3 has 17 residues. The ends lost 1 base at V and 3 bases at J; junction bases unmatched: 5. Germline V gives CDR1 SGHTA, CDR2 FQGNSA. The DNA of the CDR3 is TGTGCCAGCAGCTTAGGACGCCTAGCGGGGGGCTACAATGAGCAGTTCTTC. This encodes CASSLGRLAGGYNEQFF.

J is TRBJ2-3 and V is TRBV5-5; D unresolved. This CDR3 is built from 13 residues. Trimming removed 0 bases from V and 1 base from J, with 3 bases in between. The germline gives CDR1 SGHKS, CDR2 YYEKEE (reference sequence). CDR3 nucleotide sequence: TGTGCCAGCAGCTTGGCGGGCACAGATACGCAGTATTTT. This translates into CASSLAGTDTQYF.

V gene TRBV5-5 combines with J gene TRBJ1-1, with D possibly TRBD1 on 5 matching bases. The V end lost 9 bases, the J end lost 4 bases, and 13 bases lay between the germline ends. CDR1 SGHKS and CDR2 YYEKEE come from the germline V gene (reference sequence). There are 12 residues in the CDR3. The CDR3 DNA reads as TGTGCCACCGGGGGTGGGTCCACTGAAGCTTTCTTT. Translation: CATGGGSTEAFF.

In its sample, this clone was seen a few times. The rearrangement uses TRBV2 and TRBJ1-1; 7 nucleotides line up with TRBD1. Germline CDR1 and CDR2: SNHLY and FYNNEI. The CDR3 loop spans 13 amino acids. V trimming: 8 bases; J trimming: 3 bases; junction bases outside the gene matches: 6. In DNA form, the CDR3 reads TGTGCCAGCGTTAGGGGGCGGGACACTGAAGCTTTCTTT. Its protein product is CASVRGRDTEAFF.

The gene calls are TRBV19 and TRBJ2-7; D perhaps matches TRBD1 (5 bases). Per germline, CDR1 LNHDA and CDR2 SQIVND (reference sequence). The CDR3 runs to 13 residues. Deletions cut 9 bases from V and 0 bases from J, with 12 bases between. CDR3 coding DNA: TGTGCCAGCCGACAGCCGAGCTCCTACGAGCAGTACTTC. Encoded protein: CASRQPSSYEQYF.

The V gene is TRBV11-1, the J gene TRBJ2-7; a weak D match, TRBD2 (5 bases). The V gene's germline CDR1 is SGHAT and CDR2 FQDESV (reference sequence). This CDR3 is 16 amino acids long. Deletions cut 1 base from V and 3 bases from J, with 16 bases between. The CDR3 sequence is CASSLGRVDWGYEQYF. Here the CDR3 DNA reads TGTGCCAGCAGCTTAGGTAGGGTGGACTGGGGCTACGAGCAGTACTTC.

The V and J genes are TRBV4-2 and TRBJ1-6; TRBD1 matches 10 bases. The CDR3 has 15 residues. Losses at the gene ends were 1 base for V and 10 bases for J; bases not matched to a gene: 4. Germline V gene lookup returns CDR1 LGHNA and CDR2 YNFKEQ. CDR3 sequence: CASSQGGTGESPLHF. CDR3 in DNA: TGTGCCAGCAGCCAAGGGGGGACAGGGGAGTCACCCCTCCACTTT.